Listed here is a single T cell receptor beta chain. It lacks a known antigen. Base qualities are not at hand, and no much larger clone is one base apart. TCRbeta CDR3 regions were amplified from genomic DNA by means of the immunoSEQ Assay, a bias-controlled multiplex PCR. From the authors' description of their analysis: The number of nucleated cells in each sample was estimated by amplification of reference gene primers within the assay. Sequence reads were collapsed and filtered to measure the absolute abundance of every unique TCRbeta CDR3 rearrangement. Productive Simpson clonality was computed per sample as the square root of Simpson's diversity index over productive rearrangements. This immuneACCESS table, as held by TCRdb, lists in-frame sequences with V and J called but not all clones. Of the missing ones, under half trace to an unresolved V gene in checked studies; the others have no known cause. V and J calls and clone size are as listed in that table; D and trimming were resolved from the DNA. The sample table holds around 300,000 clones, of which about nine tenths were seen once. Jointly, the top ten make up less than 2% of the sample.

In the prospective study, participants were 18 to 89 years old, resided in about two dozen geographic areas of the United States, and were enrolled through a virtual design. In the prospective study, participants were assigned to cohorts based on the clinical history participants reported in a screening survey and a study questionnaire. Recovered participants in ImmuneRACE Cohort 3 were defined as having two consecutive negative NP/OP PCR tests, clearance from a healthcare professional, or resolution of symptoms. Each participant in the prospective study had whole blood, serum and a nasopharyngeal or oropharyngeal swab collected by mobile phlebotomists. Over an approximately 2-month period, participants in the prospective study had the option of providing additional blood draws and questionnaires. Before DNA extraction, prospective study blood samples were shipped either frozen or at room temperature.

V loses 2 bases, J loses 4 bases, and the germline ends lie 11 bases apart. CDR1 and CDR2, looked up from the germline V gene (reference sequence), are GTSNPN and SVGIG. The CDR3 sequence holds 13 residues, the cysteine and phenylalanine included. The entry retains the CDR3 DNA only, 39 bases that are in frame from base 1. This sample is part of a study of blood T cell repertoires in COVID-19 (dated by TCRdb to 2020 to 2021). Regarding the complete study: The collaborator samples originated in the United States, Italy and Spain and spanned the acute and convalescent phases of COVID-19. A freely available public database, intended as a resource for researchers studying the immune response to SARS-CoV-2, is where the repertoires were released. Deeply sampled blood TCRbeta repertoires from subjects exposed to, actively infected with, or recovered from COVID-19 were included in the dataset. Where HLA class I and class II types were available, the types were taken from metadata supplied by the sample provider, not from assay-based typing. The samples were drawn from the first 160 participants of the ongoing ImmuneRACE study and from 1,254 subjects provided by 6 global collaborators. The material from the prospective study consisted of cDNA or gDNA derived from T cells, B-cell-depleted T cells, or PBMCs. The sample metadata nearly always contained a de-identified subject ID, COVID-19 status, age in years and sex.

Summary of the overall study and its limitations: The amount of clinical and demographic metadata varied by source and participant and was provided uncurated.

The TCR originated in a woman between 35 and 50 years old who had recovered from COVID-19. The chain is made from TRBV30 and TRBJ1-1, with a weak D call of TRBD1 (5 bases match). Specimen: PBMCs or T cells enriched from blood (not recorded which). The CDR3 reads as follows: CAWSRGDGTEAFF. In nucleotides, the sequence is TGTGCCTGGAGTCGGGGGGATGGCACTGAAGCTTTCTTT.